The rows below give T cell receptor beta chains drawn from one sample of a study of CD8+ T cells in alopecia areata. Data came from immunoSEQ multiplex PCR; TCRdb stores just in-frame clones and leaves some out. The repertoire includes more than 75,000 clones, more than 35% of them detected once, and roughly 1.3% sits in the top ten. The sequenced material came from CD4+ T cells sorted from blood. Receptor source: a human donor with alopecia areata. Both conserved end residues are part of each CDR3. Each record gives: D gene, J gene, clone size, V gene, CDR3 DNA, CDR3 protein. D genes are given only for firm matches. Clone size appears in some rows only: once, few, many, or a class for an expanded clone.

>TRBD1|TRBJ2-5|.|TRBV2
TGTGCCAGCAGTGAACTAGGGACAGTGCGGGAGACCCAGTACTTC
CASSELGTVRETQYF
>.|TRBJ2-7|.|TRBV23-1
TGCGCCAGCAGGGGAACATCTGGAAGCTCCTACGAGCAGTACTTC
CASRGTSGSSYEQYF
>TRBD1|TRBJ1-5|few|TRBV7-9
TGTGCCAGCAGCTTAGCGTGTATTCGGGACAGATATAGCAATCAGCCCCAGCATTTT
CASSLACIRDRYSNQPQHF
>.|TRBJ2-7|.|TRBV4-1
TGCGCCAGCAGCCCCGGATCGGCAGGGGTCACCTACGAGCAGTACTTC
CASSPGSAGVTYEQYF
>.|TRBJ2-3|few|TRBV7-2
TGTGCCAGCAGCTCCCGTGGGGTTCGTAGCACAGATACGCAGTATTTT
CASSSRGVRSTDTQYF
>TRBD2|TRBJ2-2|.|TRBV29-1
TGCAGCGTTTCGCCGGGACTAGCGGGAGCCACCGGGGAGCTGTTTTTT
CSVSPGLAGATGELFF
>TRBD1|TRBJ2-1|.|TRBV5-1
TGCGCCAGCAGCCGGGGGACAGGGGTCAACAATGAGCAGTTCTTC
CASSRGTGVNNEQFF
>.|TRBJ2-6|few|TRBV7-8
TGTGCCAGCAGCCTGGATCAAAGGGGCGTCCTGACTTTC
CASSLDQRGVLTF
>.|TRBJ1-5|.|TRBV4-1
TGCGCCAGCAGCCAGAGACAGCTGAATCAGCCCCAGCATTTT
CASSQRQLNQPQHF
>TRBD2|TRBJ2-3|.|TRBV7-2
TGTGCCAGCAGCCGAGCGGGAGGTCCCACAGATACGCAGTATTTT
CASSRAGGPTDTQYF
>.|TRBJ1-5|.|TRBV16
TGTGCCAGCAGCCCCACAGGGACCAATCAGCCCCAGCATTTT
CASSPTGTNQPQHF
>TRBD1|TRBJ2-3|once|TRBV9
TGTGCCAGCAGCGTAGGGACAGGGATCGGTACAGATACGCAGTATTTT
CASSVGTGIGTDTQYF
>.|TRBJ2-3|.|TRBV7-2
TGTGCCAGCAGCTTTGGGGAAGTGACAGATACGCAGTATTTT
CASSFGEVTDTQYF
>TRBD1|TRBJ1-1|.|TRBV5-1
TGCGCCAGCAGCGGGCCCGGGACAGGGTCGGGCACTGAAGCTTTCTTT
CASSGPGTGSGTEAFF
>TRBD2|TRBJ2-2|.|TRBV11-1
TGTGCCAGCAAGAGCGGGGATTCGAACACCGGGGAGCTGTTTTTT
CASKSGDSNTGELFF
>TRBD1|TRBJ2-2|.|TRBV25-1
TGTGCCAGCAGTGATCCGGGGACAGTGACCGGGGAGCTGTTTTTT
CASSDPGTVTGELFF
>TRBD2|TRBJ2-3|.|TRBV4-2
TGTGCCAGCAGCTCCGGGACTAGCGGGGGGGCTAGAGATACGCAGTATTTT
CASSSGTSGGARDTQYF
>.|TRBJ2-4|.|TRBV5-1
TGCGCCAGCAGAAAGGAGGGAAGTATTCAGTACTTC
CASRKEGSIQYF
>.|TRBJ2-3|few|TRBV30
TGTGCCTGGAGCTCTTCCCTGAGCACAGATACGCAGTATTTT
CAWSSSLSTDTQYF
>TRBD1|TRBJ2-5|.|TRBV29-1
TGCAGCGTAACCGGGACAGGGAGGGAGACCCAGTACTTC
CSVTGTGRETQYF
>TRBD1|TRBJ1-1|once|TRBV15
TGTGCCACGAGCCTACAGGGGAGTAGGACTGAAGCTTTCTTT
CATSLQGSRTEAFF
>TRBD1|TRBJ1-2|.|TRBV28
TGTGCCACCTCCGACAGGGTTGGCTACACCTTC
CATSDRVGYTF
>.|TRBJ2-5|few|TRBV7-8
TGTGCCAGCAGCCAGGTTTCGTTTGTGGAGACCCAGTACTTC
CASSQVSFVETQYF
>.|TRBJ2-3|.|TRBV5-4
TGTGCCAGCAGCTTGGCCGGTATATCAGGAACAGATACGCAGTATTTT
CASSLAGISGTDTQYF
>.|TRBJ1-1|.|TRBV29-1
TGCAGCGTCTACAGGGTCACTGAAGCTTTCTTT
CSVYRVTEAFF
>TRBD1|TRBJ2-3|.|TRBV2
TGTGCCAGCAGACCAACAGGGGGCCAAGATACGCAGTATTTT
CASRPTGGQDTQYF
>.|TRBJ2-2|.|TRBV4-3
TGCGCCAGCAGCCAGGACACAGGGACCGGGGAGCTGTTTTTT
CASSQDTGTGELFF
>.|TRBJ2-4|medium-sized|TRBV28
TGTGCCAGCAGCCCGAATCGGGGTACCAAAAACATTCAGTACTTC
CASSPNRGTKNIQYF
>.|TRBJ2-4|once|TRBV5-4
TGTGCCAGCAGCTTCCCGGGCGCCGGGATGTACATTCAGTACTTC
CASSFPGAGMYIQYF
>.|TRBJ2-7|.|TRBV7-2
TGTGCCAGCAGCTCCGGGACAAGGGGGTTGTACGAGCAGTACTTC
CASSSGTRGLYEQYF
>.|TRBJ2-3|.|TRBV29-1
TGCAGCGCCCACAGGACAGATACGCAGTATTTT
CSAHRTDTQYF
>TRBD2|TRBJ2-1|.|TRBV4-3
TGCGCCAGCAGCCAAGAGGGACTAGCGGGGAGGGGCTACAATGAGCAGTTCTTC
CASSQEGLAGRGYNEQFF
>.|TRBJ1-1|.|TRBV7-2
TGTGCCAGCAGCAGCTTATATAACCGATGGAACACTGAAGCTTTCTTT
CASSSLYNRWNTEAFF
>TRBD1|TRBJ1-2|.|TRBV27
TGTGCCAGCAGCCCAACAGGGGGCCGGTTCTCTGGCTACACCTTC
CASSPTGGRFSGYTF
>.|TRBJ2-1|.|TRBV29-1
TGCAGCGTTGTCTTGTCAGGGTCCCATTACAATGAGCAGTTCTTC
CSVVLSGSHYNEQFF
>.|TRBJ2-5|few|TRBV9
TGTGCCAGCAGCGTTCAGGGGAAAGAGACCCAGTACTTC
CASSVQGKETQYF
>.|TRBJ2-3|.|TRBV5-1
TGCGCCAGCAGCTTCGGGCTTCGCCGTGGTGGCACAGATACGCAGTATTTT
CASSFGLRRGGTDTQYF
>.|TRBJ1-1|.|TRBV30
TGTGCCTGGAGTGTAATCCCCCCGGGATGGAGGGCCACTGAAGCTTTCTTT
CAWSVIPPGWRATEAFF
>.|TRBJ2-3|.|TRBV7-8
TGTGCCAGCAGCTTCTCCGCGGGGATGGATACGCAGTATTTT
CASSFSAGMDTQYF
>.|TRBJ2-1|few|TRBV30
TGTGCCTGGAGGATAAACTACAATGAGCAGTTCTTC
CAWRINYNEQFF
>.|TRBJ2-7|few|TRBV30
TGTGCCTGGAGTGGAGGGGAGGCTAAGGAGCAGTACTTC
CAWSGGEAKEQYF
>TRBD2|TRBJ2-1|.|TRBV2
TGTGCCAGCAGCGGACTAGGTGGTGAGCAGTTCTTC
CASSGLGGEQFF
>TRBD1|TRBJ2-7|few|TRBV29-1
TGCAGCGTAGCCGGACAGGGAGTTTCCGAGCAGTACTTC
CSVAGQGVSEQYF
>.|TRBJ1-5|few|TRBV28
TGTGCCAGCAGCCTCCAAAATGTAGTACCCAGCAAGCCCCAGCATTTT
CASSLQNVVPSKPQHF
>TRBD2|TRBJ2-5|.|TRBV7-7
TGTGCCAGCAGCTTAGTGGGAGCGGGAGTAGCAGAGACCCAGTACTTC
CASSLVGAGVAETQYF
>.|TRBJ1-1|.|TRBV6-5
TGTGCCAGCAGTTACGCGGGACCCACTGAAGCTTTCTTT
CASSYAGPTEAFF
>.|TRBJ1-1|.|TRBV2
TGTGCCAGCAGTAAAAGGGAAATGAACACTGAAGCTTTCTTT
CASSKREMNTEAFF
>TRBD2|TRBJ2-1|.|TRBV30
TGTGCCTGGAGAGAAACTAGCGGGAGTTTCCATGAGCAGTTCTTC
CAWRETSGSFHEQFF
>.|TRBJ2-3|.|TRBV5-1
TGCGCCAGCAGCTTGGCCCTCTTGCGGGGTAGCACAGATACGCAGTATTTT
CASSLALLRGSTDTQYF
>.|TRBJ2-3|few|TRBV29-1
TGCAGCGTTGAAGGGGGTCGTGGCACAGATACGCAGTATTTT
CSVEGGRGTDTQYF
>.|TRBJ2-2|once|TRBV5-6
TGTGCCAGCAGCTGGATCGTGGGGGGTGCTTTGACCGGGGAGCTGTTTTTT
CASSWIVGGALTGELFF
>.|TRBJ1-1|few|TRBV5-4
TGTGCCAGCAGCTTGTTCCGGGGGCAGAACACTGAAGCTTTCTTT
CASSLFRGQNTEAFF